Here is one T cell receptor beta chain with its context. The CDR3 is made up of 13 amino acids. Unmatched junction bases numbered 4, after V lost 4 bases and J lost 1 base. The germline V gene encodes CDR1 GTSNPN and CDR2 SVGIG (reference sequence). PCR used 60 Vbeta primers and 13 Jbeta primers. TCRdb's copy holds only in-frame clones and misses some; the assay was immunoSEQ multiplex PCR. Among about 200,000 clones listed, 70% to 80% were seen once. The data are from a study of cytomegalovirus exposure and HLA in healthy donors. The sample taken for sequencing was PBMCs. The V and J genes are TRBV30 and TRBJ2-7; 7 bases map to TRBD1. The TCR was taken from a man aged 35 to 55 in good health and CMV-seronegative. The CDR3 DNA sequence: TGTGCCTGGACCGGGACAGAGTCCTACGAGCAGTACTTC. It codes for CAWTGTESYEQYF. Full variable domain (rest looked up from reference TRBV30 and TRBJ2-7): SQTIHQWPATLVQPVGSPLSLECTVEGTSNPNLYWYRQAAGRGLQLLFYSVGIGQISSEVPQNLSASRPQDRQFILSSKKLLLSDSGFYLCAWTGTESYEQYFGPGTRLTVT.